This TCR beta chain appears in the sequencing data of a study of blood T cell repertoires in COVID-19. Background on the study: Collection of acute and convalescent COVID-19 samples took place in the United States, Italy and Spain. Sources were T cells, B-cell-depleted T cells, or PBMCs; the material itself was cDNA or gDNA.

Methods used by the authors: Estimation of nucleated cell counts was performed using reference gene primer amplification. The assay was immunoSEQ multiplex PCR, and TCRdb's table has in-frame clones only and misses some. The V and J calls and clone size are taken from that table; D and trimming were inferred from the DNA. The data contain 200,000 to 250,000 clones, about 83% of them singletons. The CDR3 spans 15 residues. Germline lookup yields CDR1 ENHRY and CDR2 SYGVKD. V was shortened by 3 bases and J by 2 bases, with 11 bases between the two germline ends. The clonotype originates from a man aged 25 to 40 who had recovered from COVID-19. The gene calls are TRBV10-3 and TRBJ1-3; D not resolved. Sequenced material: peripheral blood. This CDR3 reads CAISENGWAGNTIYF. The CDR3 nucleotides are TGTGCCATCAGTGAAAACGGGTGGGCTGGAAACACCATATATTTT.